This entry describes one TCR beta chain. It has no known antigen specificity. No much larger clone is present one base from it, and per-base qualities are unavailable. The immunoSEQ v3 hsTCRB kit was used to amplify TCR beta CDR3 regions from genomic DNA through bias-controlled multiplex PCR. The TCR libraries were sequenced on an Illumina NextSeq 500 to about 2 million read pairs for survey level or about 5-6 million read pairs for deep level. The paper's data handling went like this. The immunoSEQ Analyzer software assigned V, D and J genes, filtered out non-productive sequences, and reported clonality. Repertoires were compared by productive Simpson clonality and by the Morisita overlap index of productive TRB rearrangements between infused TIL and blood. For each clone in blood, the absolute clonotype count was estimated by multiplying the lymphocyte count by the CD3+ fraction and by the clone's productive frequency. What TCRdb holds here is the immuneACCESS table cut down to in-frame rearrangements. Part of the clones is not present; checked against another copy, under half of the missing clones reflect an unresolved V gene, and the others are unexplained. The V and J calls and clone size were taken over from that table, and D and trimming were inferred from the DNA. The sample includes about 45,000 clones, with 65% to 80% observed a single time. The ten largest make up roughly 16% of the sample.

The data belong to a study of TIL therapy for anti-PD-1-resistant metastatic lung cancer (dated by TCRdb to 2020 to 2022). Background on the whole study: Tumors were harvested before any PD-1/PD-L1 blockade; patients then received nivolumab, and those progressing received lymphodepletion, expanded TIL infusion and IL-2. Enrolled patients had a median age of around 51 years (range roughly 35-85) and a median tumor PD-L1 proportion score of over 5.5%. The cohort was predominantly lung adenocarcinoma, with several EGFR-mutant and two ALK-rearranged tumors, and half of patients were current or former smokers. Across the cohort, whole-exome sequencing showed a median non-synonymous tumor mutation burden of roughly 1.5 mutations per megabase. Tumor and peripheral blood T cell receptor beta sequencing was used to track clonotypes across tumor, expanded TIL product and serial blood samples.

Results the study describes overall, beyond this receptor: The baseline peripheral repertoire was partially replaced by infused TIL clonotypes, which then decayed over months, and no apparent association between persistence and response was found. The study protocol defined all tumor marker inferences as exploratory. Generalizability was limited because the cohort was highly selected, with more treatment-naive, never-smoker and oncogene-addicted patients included than is typical.

The time point label here, explained by the study, means: pre-treatment sample, taken before nivolumab and TIL therapy. Adults with stage 4 NSCLC were enrolled in a dual-center phase I trial from late 2017 to January 2020. Samples came from a single-arm, open-label phase I trial of tumor-infiltrating lymphocyte therapy with nivolumab in advanced non-small cell lung cancer. Blood mononuclear cells from EDTA tubes were isolated by Ficoll gradient, snap-frozen as pellets, and DNA was extracted with a Qiagen mini-prep kit. The sequences come from blood, collected at baseline. This sequence originates from a man aged 65-85 years with non-small cell lung cancer.

The DNA is TGCAGCGTCCAGGGACAGGCGAACACTGAAGCTTTCTTT. It is translated as CSVQGQANTEAFF. The chain employs TRBV29-1 and TRBJ1-1, with 8 central nucleotides matching TRBD1. Spanning cysteine to phenylalanine, the CDR3 consists of 13 amino acids. The kept DNA is CDR3 alone, 39 bases in frame from the first base. Based on the germline V gene, the CDR1 and CDR2 sequences are SQVTM and ANQGSEA. For this chain, trimming is 6 bases at the V end and 1 base at the J end, and the number of junction bases without a gene match is 4. Extended through the reference TRBV29-1 and TRBJ1-1 proteins, this CDR3 yields the full variable domain: SAVISQKPSRDICQRGTSLTIQCQVDSQVTMMFWYRQQPGQSLTLIATANQGSEATYESGFVIDKFPISRPNLTFSTLTVSNMSPEDSSIYLCSVQGQANTEAFFGQGTRLTVV.